These 4 T cell receptor beta chains originate from one sample sequenced in a study of beta chain features in type 1 diabetes. As every portion of the isolated RNA was reverse transcribed, the sequencing read expressed TCRB transcripts. Clones were sequenced by immunoSEQ multiplex PCR, and TCRdb holds only the in-frame ones, with some missing. The sample lists 90,000 to 110,000 clones; 30% to 40% were seen once. The source material was stem cell memory CD4+ T cells from blood. The receptors here all came from a young woman in good health.

The chain carries TRBV19 and TRBJ2-1, with 11 bases aligning to TRBD1. The CDR3 length is 19 residues. Germline V gene data show CDR1 as LNHDA and CDR2 as SQIVND (reference sequence). J lost 4 bases, V lost 5 bases, and 16 bases had no gene match. CDR3 in amino acids: CASSGQGARGRAGYNEQFF. The CDR3 region has the DNA TGTGCCAGTAGTGGACAGGGGGCGAGGGGGAGGGCAGGGTACAATGAGCAGTTCTTC.

The sample holds a few counts of this clone. This chain joins TRBV7-9 and TRBJ2-7; 8 bases match TRBD1. CDR3 length equals 16 residues. V was pared by 5 bases and J by 2 bases, with 11 bases of the junction left unmatched. Per the germline V gene, CDR1 is SEHNR and CDR2 is FQNEAQ (reference sequence). Here the CDR3 DNA reads TGTGCCAGCAGCCCCGGGACAGGTACTTACACCTACGAGCAGTACTTC. It encodes CASSPGTGTYTYEQYF.

The chain combines TRBV2 with TRBJ2-3, with 7 bases aligning to TRBD1. The CDR3 is 14 residues long. V lost 7 bases to trimming and J lost 5 bases; unmatched junction nucleotides: 9. Per the germline V gene, CDR1 is SNHLY and CDR2 is FYNNEI. DNA of the CDR3: TGTGCCAGCAACCCCACAGGGGTAGGAGATACGCAGTATTTT. Protein product: CASNPTGVGDTQYF.

The rearrangement joins TRBV7-2 to TRBJ2-3; perhaps TRBD2 as D (5 bases). CDR3 size: 15 residues. Per germline, CDR1 SGHTA and CDR2 FQGNSA. V was pared by 5 bases and J by 0 bases, with 12 bases between. DNA for the CDR3: TGTGCCAGCAGCGGGCTAGCTGATAGCACAGATACGCAGTATTTT. It is translated as CASSGLADSTDTQYF.